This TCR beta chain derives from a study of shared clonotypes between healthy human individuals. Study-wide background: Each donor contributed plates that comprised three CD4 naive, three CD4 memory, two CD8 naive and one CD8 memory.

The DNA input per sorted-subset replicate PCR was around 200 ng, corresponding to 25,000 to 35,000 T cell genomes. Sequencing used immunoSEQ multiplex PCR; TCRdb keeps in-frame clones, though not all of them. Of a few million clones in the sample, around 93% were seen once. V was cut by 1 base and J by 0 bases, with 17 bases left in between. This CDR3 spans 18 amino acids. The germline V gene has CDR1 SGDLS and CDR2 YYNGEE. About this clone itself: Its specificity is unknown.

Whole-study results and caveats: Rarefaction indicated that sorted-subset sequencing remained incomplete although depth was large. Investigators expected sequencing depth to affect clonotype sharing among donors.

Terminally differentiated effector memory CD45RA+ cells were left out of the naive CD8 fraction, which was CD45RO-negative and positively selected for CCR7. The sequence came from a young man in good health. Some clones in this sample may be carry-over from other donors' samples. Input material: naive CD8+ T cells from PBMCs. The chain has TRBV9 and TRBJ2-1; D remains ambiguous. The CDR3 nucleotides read TGTGCCAGCAGCGTATCGGGTGGTGTGGTGAGCTCCTACAATGAGCAGTTCTTC. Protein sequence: CASSVSGGVVSSYNEQFF.